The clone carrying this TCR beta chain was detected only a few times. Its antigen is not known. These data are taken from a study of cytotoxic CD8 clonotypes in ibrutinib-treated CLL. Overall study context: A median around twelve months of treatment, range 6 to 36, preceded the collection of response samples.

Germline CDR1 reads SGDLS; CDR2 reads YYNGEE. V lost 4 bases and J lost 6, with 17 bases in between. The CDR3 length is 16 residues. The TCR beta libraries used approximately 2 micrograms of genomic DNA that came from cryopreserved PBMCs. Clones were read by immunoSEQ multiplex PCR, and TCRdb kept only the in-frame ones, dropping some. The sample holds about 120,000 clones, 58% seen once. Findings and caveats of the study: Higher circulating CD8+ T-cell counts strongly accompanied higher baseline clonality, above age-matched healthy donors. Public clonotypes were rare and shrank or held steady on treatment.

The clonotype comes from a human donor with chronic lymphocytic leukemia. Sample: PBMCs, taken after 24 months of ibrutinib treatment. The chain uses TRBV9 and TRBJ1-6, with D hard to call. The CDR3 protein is CASSLALEDLNSPLHF. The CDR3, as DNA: TGTGCCAGCAGCCTTGCCTTAGAGGACCTTAATTCACCCCTCCACTTT.